Listed here is a single T cell receptor (beta chain). The CDR3 covers 16 residues. Trimming pared 2 bases from V and 9 bases from J, leaving 17 bases between. Germline V gene sequence: CDR1 MNHEY, CDR2 SVGEGT. Authors' data handling: Counts of nucleated cells, estimated from reference gene primer amplification, were obtained. Sequencing used immunoSEQ multiplex PCR; TCRdb keeps in-frame clones, though not all of them. That table gives V, J and clone size, and the DNA gave D and trimming. The sample has about 140,000 clones; under 90% are singletons. The source of the sample is a study of blood T cell repertoires in COVID-19. Across the study: Spain, Italy and the United States supplied samples that represented acute and convalescent COVID-19. PBMCs, B-cell-depleted T cells, or T cells provided the cDNA or gDNA that made up the material.

This receptor was taken from a woman of 80 years or more in a cohort sampled during active or convalescent COVID-19. Sequenced: peripheral blood. The chain is built from TRBV6-2 or TRBV6-3 and TRBJ1-6; D uncertain. CDR3 sequence (DNA): TGTGCCAGCAGTTACCGAGGTATCGCTTTTGGTTCACCCCTCCACTTT. It encodes CASSYRGIAFGSPLHF.